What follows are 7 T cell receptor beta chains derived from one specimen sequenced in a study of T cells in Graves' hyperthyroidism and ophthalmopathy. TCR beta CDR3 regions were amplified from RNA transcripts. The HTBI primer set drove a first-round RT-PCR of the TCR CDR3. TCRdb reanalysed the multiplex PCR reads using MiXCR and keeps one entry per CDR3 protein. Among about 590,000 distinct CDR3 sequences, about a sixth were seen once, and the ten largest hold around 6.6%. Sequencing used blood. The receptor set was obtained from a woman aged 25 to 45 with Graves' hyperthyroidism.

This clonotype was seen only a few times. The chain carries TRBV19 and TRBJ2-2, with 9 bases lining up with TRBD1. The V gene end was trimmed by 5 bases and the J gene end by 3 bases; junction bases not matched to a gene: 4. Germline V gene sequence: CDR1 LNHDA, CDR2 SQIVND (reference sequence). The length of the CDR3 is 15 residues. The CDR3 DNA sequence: TGTGCCAGTAGTGACGACAGGGGGTACACCGGGGAGCTGTTTTTT. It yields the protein CASSDDRGYTGELFF.

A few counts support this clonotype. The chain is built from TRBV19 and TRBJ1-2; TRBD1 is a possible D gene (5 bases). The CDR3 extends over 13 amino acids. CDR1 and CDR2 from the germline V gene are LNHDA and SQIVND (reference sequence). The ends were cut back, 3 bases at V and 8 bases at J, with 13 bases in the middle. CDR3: CASSIPGSGGYTF. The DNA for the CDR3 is TGTGCCAGTAGTATTCCAGGGTCGGGCGGCTACACCTTC.

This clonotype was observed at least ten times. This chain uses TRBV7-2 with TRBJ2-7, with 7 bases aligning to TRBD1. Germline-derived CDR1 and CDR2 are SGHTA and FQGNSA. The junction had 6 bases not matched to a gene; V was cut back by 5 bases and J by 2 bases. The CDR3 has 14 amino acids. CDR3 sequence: CASSTHRGTYEQYF. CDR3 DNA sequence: TGTGCCAGCAGCACCCACAGGGGAACCTACGAGCAGTACTTC.

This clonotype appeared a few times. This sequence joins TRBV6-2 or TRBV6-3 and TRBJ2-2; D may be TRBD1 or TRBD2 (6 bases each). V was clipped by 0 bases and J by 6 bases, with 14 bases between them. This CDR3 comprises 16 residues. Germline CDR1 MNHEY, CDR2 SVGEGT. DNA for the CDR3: TGTGCCAGCAGTTACTCTTCCGGGGGCGCCCCCGGGGAGCTGTTTTTT. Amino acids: CASSYSSGGAPGELFF.

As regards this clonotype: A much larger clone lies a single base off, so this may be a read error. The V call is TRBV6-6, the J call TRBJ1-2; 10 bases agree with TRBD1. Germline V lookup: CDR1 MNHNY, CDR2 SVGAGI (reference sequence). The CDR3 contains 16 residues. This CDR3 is CASGYSRQGAFYGYTF. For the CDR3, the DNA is TGTGCCAGCGGTTACTCTCGACAGGGGGCTTTCTATGGCTACACCTTC.

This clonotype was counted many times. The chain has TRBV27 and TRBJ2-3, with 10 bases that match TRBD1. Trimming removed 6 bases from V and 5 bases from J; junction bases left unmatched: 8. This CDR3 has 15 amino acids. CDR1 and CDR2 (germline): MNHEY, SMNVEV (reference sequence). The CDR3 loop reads CASRLPGQGIDTQYF. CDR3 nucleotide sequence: TGTGCCAGCAGACTGCCGGGACAGGGGATAGATACGCAGTATTTT.

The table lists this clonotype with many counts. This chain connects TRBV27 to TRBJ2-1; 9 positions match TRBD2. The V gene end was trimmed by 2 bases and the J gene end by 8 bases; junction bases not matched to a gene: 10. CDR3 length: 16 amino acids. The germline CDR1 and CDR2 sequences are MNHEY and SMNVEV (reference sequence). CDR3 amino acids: CASSLRAGGSFYEQFF. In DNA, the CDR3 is TGTGCCAGCAGTTTACGAGCGGGAGGCTCCTTCTATGAGCAGTTCTTC.